Presented here are 5 T cell receptor beta chains from one specimen sequenced in a study of blood T cell repertoires in COVID-19. Profiled with immunoSEQ multiplex PCR; TCRdb holds only in-frame clones, not every one. Of 30,000 to 40,000 clones in the sample, around four fifths were seen once. The specimen sequenced was peripheral blood. The receptors here all came from a woman aged 55-69 years with acute or convalescent COVID-19.

This clone has more than one count but fewer than ten. The chain joins TRBV7-6 to TRBJ1-1, with D perhaps TRBD1 (6 bases). Trimming cost V 4 bases and J 9 bases, with 15 bases left between them. The germline V gene has CDR1 SGHVS and CDR2 FNYEAQ. CDR3 length equals 13 residues. This CDR3 reads CASSSVGGGQAFF. CDR3 coding DNA: TGTGCCAGCAGCTCAGTCGGTGGGGGCCAAGCTTTCTTT.

The chain uses TRBV3-1 (or the pseudogene TRBV3-2) and TRBJ1-5; D unresolved. V was cut by 5 bases and J by 4 bases, with 12 bases left in between. Germline assignment: CDR1 LGHDT and CDR2 YNNKEL (reference sequence). The CDR3 runs to 14 residues. CDR3 nucleotides: TGTGCCAGCAGCGCGACGGGAGGTAATCAGCCCCAGCATTTT. Protein: CASSATGGNQPQHF.

The rearrangement links TRBV11-2 to TRBJ2-7, with TRBD1 identical over 7 bases. The trim removed 1 base at V and 5 bases at J, leaving 11 bases unmatched. CDR3 length equals 16 residues. Germline assignment: CDR1 SGHAT and CDR2 FQNNGV. In DNA, the CDR3 is TGTGCCAGCAGCTTAGTAGGAACAGGGGTGTACCACGAGCAGTACTTC. Translating gives CASSLVGTGVYHEQYF.

The chain couples TRBV20-1 to TRBJ2-7; D is perhaps TRBD2 (6 bases). CDR1 DFQATT and CDR2 SNEGSKA come from the germline V gene (reference sequence). V was pared by 8 bases and J by 7 bases, with 15 bases between. The length of the CDR3 is 11 residues. CDR3 sequence (DNA): TGCAGTAAGGAGGGTTCTGGGGAGCAGTACTTC. Its protein product is CSKEGSGEQYF.

This clone has just one count. V gene TRBV18 combines with J gene TRBJ2-5; D remains unclear. The germline gives CDR1 KGHSH, CDR2 LQKENI. The CDR3 totals 14 residues. V was clipped by 3 bases and J by 1 base, with 9 bases between them. Written as DNA, the CDR3 is TGTGCCAGCTCACCGGTAGCAGCCCAAGAGACCCAGTACTTC. Encoded protein: CASSPVAAQETQYF.